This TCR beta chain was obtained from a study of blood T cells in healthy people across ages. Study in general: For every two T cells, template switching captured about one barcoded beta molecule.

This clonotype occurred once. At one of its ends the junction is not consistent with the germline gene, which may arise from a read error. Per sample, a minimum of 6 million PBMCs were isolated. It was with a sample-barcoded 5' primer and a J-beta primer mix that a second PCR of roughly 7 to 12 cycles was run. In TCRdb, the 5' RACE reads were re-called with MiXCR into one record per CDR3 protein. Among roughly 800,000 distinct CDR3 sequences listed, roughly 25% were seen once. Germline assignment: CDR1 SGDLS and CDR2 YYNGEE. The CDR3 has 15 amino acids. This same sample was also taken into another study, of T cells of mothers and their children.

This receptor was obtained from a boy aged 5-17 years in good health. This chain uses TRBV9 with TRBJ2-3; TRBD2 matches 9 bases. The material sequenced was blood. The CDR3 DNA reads TGTACCAGCAGCCAGCACGGCGGGGGGGCGAATACGCAGTACTTT. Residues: CTSSQHGGGANTQYF.